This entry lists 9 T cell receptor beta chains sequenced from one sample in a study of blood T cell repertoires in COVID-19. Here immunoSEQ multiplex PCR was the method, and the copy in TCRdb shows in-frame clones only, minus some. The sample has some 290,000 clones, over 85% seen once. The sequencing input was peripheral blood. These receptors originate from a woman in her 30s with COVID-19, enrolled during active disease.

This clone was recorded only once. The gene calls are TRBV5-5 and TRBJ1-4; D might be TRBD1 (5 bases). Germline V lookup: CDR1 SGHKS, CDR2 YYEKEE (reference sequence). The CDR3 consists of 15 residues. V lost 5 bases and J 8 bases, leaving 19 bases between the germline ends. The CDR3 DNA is TGTGCCAGCAGTAGTCCTCGGGGGGATAGAGAAAAACTGTTTTTT. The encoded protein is CASSSPRGDREKLFF.

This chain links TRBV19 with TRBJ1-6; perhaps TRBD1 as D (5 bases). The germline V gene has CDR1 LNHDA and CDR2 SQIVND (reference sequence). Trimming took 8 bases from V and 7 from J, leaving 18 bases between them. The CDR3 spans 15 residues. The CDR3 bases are TGTGCCAGTCACCCCCGGGGGGGAGCGAATTCACCCCTCCACTTT. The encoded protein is CASHPRGGANSPLHF.

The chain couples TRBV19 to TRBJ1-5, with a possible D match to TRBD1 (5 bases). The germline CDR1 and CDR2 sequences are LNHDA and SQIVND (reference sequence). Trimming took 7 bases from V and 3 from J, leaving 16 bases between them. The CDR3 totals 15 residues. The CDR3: CASKQGLTVNQPQHF. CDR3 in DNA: TGTGCCAGTAAGCAGGGCCTGACGGTCAATCAGCCCCAGCATTTT.

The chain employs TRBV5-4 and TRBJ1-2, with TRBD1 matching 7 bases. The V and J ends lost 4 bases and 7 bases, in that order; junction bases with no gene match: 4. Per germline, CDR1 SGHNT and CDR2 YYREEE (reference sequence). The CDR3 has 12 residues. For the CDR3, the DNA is TGTGCCAGCAGCGGCACAGGGGCTGGCTACACCTTC. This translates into CASSGTGAGYTF.

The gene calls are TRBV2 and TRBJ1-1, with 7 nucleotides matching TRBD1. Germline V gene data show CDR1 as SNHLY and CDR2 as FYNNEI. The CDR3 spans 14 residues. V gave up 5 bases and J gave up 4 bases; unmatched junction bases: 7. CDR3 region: CASSKEAGGTEAFF. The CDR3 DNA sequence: TGTGCCAGCAGTAAGGAGGCAGGGGGCACTGAAGCTTTCTTT.

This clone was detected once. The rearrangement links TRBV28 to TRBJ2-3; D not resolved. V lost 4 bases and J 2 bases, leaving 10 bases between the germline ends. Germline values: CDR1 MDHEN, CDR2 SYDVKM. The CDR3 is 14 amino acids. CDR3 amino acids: CASSSYTPTDTQYF. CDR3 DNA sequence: TGTGCCAGCAGTTCGTACACCCCCACAGATACGCAGTATTTT.

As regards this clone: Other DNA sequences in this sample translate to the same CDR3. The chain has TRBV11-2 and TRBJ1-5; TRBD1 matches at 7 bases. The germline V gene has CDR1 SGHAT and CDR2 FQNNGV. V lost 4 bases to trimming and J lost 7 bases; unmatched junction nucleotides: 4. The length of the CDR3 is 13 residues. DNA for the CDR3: TGTGCCAGCAGCTCTGACAGGGACCAGCCCCAGCATTTT. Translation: CASSSDRDQPQHF.

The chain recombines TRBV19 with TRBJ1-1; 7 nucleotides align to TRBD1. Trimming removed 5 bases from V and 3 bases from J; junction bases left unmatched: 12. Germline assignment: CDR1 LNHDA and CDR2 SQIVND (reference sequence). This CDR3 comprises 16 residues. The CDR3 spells CASSPIQGVVDTEAFF. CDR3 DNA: TGTGCCAGTAGTCCAATTCAGGGGGTTGTGGACACTGAAGCTTTCTTT.

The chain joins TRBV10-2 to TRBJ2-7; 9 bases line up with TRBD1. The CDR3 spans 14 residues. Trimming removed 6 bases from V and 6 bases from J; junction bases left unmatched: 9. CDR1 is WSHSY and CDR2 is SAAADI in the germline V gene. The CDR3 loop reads CASSPGTGPSEQYF. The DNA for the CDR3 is TGCGCCAGCAGCCCCGGGACAGGGCCCTCCGAGCAGTACTTC.